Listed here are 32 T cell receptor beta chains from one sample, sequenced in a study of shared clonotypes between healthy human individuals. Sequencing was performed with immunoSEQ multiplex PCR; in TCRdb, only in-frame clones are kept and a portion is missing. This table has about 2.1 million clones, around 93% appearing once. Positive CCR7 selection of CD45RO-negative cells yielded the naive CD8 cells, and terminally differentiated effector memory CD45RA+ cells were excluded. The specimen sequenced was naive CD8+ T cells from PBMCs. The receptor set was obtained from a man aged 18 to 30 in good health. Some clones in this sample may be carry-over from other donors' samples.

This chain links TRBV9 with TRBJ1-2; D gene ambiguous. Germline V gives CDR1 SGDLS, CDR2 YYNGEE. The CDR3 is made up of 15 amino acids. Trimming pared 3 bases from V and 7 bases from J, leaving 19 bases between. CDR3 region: CASSEGPGGSGGYTF. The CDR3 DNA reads TGTGCCAGCAGCGAGGGCCCCGGAGGTTCTGGTGGCTACACCTTC.

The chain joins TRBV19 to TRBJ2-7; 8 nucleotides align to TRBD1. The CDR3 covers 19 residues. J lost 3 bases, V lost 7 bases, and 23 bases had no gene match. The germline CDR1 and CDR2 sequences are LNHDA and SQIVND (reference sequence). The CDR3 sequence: CASNLPPGQGLSERYEQYF. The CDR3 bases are TGTGCCAGTAACCTCCCGCCAGGACAGGGCCTGTCTGAACGCTACGAGCAGTACTTC. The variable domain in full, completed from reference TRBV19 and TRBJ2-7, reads DGGITQSPKYLFRKEGQNVTLSCEQNLNHDAMYWYRQDPGQGLRLIYYSQIVNDFQKGDIAEGYSVSREKKESFPLTVTSAQKNPTAFYLCASNLPPGQGLSERYEQYFGPGTRLTVT.

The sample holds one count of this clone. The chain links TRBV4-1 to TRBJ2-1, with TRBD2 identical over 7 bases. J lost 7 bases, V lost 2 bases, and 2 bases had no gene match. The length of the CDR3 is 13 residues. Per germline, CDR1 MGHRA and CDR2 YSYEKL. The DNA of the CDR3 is TGCGCCAGCAGCCAATTTAGCGGGAATGAGCAGTTCTTC. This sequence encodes CASSQFSGNEQFF.

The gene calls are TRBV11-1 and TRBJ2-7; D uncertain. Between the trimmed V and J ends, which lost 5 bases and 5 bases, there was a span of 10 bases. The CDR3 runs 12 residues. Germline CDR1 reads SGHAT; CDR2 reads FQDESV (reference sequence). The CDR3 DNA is TGTGCCAGCAGCAGCGCAAGCGACGAGCAGTACTTC. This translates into CASSSASDEQYF.

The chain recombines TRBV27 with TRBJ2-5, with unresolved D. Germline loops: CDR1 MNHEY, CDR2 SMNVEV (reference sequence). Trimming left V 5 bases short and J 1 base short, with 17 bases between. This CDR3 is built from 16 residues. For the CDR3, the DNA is TGTGCCAGCAGTACCTGGCTCGACGGTACCCAAGAGACCCAGTACTTC. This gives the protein CASSTWLDGTQETQYF.

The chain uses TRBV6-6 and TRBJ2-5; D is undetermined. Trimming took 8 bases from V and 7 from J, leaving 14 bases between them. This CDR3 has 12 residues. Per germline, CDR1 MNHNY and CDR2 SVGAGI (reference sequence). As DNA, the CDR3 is TGTGCCAGCGACAAGGGCGGCGCGACCCAGTACTTC. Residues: CASDKGGATQYF.

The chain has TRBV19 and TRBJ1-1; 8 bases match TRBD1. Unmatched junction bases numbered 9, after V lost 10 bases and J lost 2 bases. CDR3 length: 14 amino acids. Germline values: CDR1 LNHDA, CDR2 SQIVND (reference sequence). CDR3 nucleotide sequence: TGTGCCATTCGCAGGGGGCTCGGAAACACTGAAGCTTTCTTT. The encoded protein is CAIRRGLGNTEAFF.

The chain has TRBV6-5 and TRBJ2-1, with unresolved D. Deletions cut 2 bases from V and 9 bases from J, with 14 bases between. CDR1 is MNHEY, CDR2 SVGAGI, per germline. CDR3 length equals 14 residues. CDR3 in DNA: TGTGCCAGCAGTTACACTCCCGTGTCACCTGAGCAGTTCTTC. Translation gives CASSYTPVSPEQFF.

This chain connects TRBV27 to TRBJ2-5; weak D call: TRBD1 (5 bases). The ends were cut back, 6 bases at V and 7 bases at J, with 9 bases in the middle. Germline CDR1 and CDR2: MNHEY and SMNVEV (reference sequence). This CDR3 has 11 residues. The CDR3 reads CASSTRGTQYF. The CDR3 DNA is TGTGCCAGCAGCACAAGGGGGACCCAGTACTTC.

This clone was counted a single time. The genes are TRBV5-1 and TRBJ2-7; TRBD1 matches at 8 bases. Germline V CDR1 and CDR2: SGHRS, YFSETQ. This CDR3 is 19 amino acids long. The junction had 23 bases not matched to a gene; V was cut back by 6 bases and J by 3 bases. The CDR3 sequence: CASMSGQVFSGGEHYEQYF. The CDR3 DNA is TGCGCCAGCATGTCGGGACAGGTATTTAGCGGAGGGGAGCACTACGAGCAGTACTTC. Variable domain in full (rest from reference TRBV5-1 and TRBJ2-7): KAGVTQTPRYLIKTRGQQVTLSCSPISGHRSVSWYQQTPGQGLQFLFEYFSETQRNKGNFPGRFSGRQFSNSRSEMNVSTLELGDSALYLCASMSGQVFSGGEHYEQYFGPGTRLTVT.

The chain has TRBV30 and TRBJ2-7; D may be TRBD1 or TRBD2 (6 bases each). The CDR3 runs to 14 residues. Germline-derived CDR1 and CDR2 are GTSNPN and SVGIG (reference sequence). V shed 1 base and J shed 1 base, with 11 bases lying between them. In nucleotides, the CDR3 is TGTGCCTGGAGTGGTCGAGGGGGGTCCTACGAGCAGTACTTC. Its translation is CAWSGRGGSYEQYF.

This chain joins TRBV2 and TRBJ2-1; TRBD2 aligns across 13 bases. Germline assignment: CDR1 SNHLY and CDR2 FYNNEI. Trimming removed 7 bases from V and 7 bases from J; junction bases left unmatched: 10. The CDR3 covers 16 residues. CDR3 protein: CASTGPGLAGWNEQFF. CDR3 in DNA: TGTGCCAGCACTGGACCGGGACTAGCGGGATGGAATGAGCAGTTCTTC.

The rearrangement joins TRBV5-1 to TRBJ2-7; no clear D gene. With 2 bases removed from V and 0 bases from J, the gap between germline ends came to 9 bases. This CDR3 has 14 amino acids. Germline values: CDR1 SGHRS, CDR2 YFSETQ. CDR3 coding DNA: TGCGCCAGCAGCTTAGACTGGAGCTCCTACGAGCAGTACTTC. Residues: CASSLDWSSYEQYF. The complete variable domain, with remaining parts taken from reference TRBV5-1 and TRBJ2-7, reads KAGVTQTPRYLIKTRGQQVTLSCSPISGHRSVSWYQQTPGQGLQFLFEYFSETQRNKGNFPGRFSGRQFSNSRSEMNVSTLELGDSALYLCASSLDWSSYEQYFGPGTRLTVT.

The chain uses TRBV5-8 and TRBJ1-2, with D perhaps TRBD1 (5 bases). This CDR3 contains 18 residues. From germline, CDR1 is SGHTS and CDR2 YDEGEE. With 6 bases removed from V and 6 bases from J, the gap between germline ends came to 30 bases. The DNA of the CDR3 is TGTGCCAGCACCTACCGACGGACACTCGACCTAACGGGAGATGGCTACACCTTC. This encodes CASTYRRTLDLTGDGYTF. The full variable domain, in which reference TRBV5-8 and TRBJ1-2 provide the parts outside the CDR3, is EAGVTQSPTHLIKTRGQQATLRCSPISGHTSVYWYQQALGLGLQFLLWYDEGEERNRGNFPPRFSGRQFPNYSSELNVNALELEDSALYLCASTYRRTLDLTGDGYTFGSGTRLTVV.

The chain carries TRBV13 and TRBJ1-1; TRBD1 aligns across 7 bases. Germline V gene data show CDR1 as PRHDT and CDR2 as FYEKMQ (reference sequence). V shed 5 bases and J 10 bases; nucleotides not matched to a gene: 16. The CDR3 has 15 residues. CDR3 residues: CASSNYRGQVPRAFF. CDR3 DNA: TGTGCCAGCAGCAACTACAGGGGTCAGGTCCCCAGAGCTTTCTTT.

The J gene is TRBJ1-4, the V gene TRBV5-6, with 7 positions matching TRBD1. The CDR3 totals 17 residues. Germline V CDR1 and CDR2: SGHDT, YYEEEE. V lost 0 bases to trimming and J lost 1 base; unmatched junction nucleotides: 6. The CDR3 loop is CASSLAPGTETNEKLFF. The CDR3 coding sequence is TGTGCCAGCAGCTTGGCCCCCGGGACAGAAACTAATGAAAAACTGTTTTTT.

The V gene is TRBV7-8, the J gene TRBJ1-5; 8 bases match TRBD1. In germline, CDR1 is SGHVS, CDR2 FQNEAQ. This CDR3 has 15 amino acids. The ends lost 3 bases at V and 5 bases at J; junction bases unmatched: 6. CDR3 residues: CASSLLDREYQPQHF. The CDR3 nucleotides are TGTGCCAGCAGCTTGCTGGACAGGGAATATCAGCCCCAGCATTTT.

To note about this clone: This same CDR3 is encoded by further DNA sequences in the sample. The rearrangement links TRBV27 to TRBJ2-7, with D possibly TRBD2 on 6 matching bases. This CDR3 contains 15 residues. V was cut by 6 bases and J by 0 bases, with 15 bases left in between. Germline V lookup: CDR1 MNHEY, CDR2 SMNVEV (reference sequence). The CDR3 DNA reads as TGTGCCAGCAGCCCGCGGGGTGGCGGCTCCTACGAGCAGTACTTC. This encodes CASSPRGGGSYEQYF.

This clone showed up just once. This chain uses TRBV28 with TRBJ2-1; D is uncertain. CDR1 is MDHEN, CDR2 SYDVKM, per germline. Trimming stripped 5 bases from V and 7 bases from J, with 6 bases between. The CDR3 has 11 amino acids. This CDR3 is CASSVANEQFF. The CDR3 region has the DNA TGTGCCAGCAGTGTGGCTAATGAGCAGTTCTTC.

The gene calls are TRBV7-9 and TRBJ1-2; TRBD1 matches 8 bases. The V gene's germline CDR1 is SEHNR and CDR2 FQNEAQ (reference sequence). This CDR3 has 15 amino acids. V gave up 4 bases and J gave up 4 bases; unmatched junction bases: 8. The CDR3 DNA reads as TGTGCCAGCAGCTATCCCGGGACAGGCCCCTATGGCTACACCTTC. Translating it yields CASSYPGTGPYGYTF. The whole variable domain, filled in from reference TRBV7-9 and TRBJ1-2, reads DTGVSQNPRHKITKRGQNVTFRCDPISEHNRLYWYRQTLGQGPEFLTYFQNEAQLEKSRLLSDRFSAERPKGSFSTLEIQRTEQGDSAMYLCASSYPGTGPYGYTFGSGTRLTVV.

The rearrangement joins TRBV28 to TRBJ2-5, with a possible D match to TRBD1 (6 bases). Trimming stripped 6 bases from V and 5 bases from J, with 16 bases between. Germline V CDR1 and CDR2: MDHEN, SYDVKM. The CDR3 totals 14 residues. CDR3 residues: CASSPYTGWETQYF. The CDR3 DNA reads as TGTGCCAGCAGCCCCTACACAGGGTGGGAGACCCAGTACTTC. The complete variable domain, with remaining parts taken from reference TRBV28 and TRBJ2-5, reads DVKVTQSSRYLVKRTGEKVFLECVQDMDHENMFWYRQDPGLGLRLIYFSYDVKMKEKGDIPEGYSVSREKKERFSLILESASTNQTSMYLCASSPYTGWETQYFGPGTRLLVL.

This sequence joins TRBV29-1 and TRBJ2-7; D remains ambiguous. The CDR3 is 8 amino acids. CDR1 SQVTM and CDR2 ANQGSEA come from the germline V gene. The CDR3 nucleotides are TGCACCAATCACCGAGCGTACTTC. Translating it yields CTNHRAYF.

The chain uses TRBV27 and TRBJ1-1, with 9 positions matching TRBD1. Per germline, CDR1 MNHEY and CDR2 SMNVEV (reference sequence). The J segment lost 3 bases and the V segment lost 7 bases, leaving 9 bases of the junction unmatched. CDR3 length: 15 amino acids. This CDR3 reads CASTSRQGEYTEAFF. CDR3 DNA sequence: TGTGCCAGCACTTCGCGACAGGGGGAATACACTGAAGCTTTCTTT.

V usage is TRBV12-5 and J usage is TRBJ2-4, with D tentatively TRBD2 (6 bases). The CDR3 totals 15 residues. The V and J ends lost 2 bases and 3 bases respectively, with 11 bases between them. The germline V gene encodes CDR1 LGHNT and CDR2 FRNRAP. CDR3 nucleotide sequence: TGTGCTAGTGGTTTGAAGCCGGGGGACAAAAACATTCAGTACTTC. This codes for CASGLKPGDKNIQYF.

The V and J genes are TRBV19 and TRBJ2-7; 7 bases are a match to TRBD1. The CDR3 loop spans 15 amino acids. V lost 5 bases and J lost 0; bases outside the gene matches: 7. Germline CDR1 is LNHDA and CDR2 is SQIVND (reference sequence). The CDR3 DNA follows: TGTGCCAGTAGTTCGACAGGGATCAGCTCCTACGAGCAGTACTTC. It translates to CASSSTGISSYEQYF. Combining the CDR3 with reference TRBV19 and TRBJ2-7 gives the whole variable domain DGGITQSPKYLFRKEGQNVTLSCEQNLNHDAMYWYRQDPGQGLRLIYYSQIVNDFQKGDIAEGYSVSREKKESFPLTVTSAQKNPTAFYLCASSSTGISSYEQYFGPGTRLTVT.

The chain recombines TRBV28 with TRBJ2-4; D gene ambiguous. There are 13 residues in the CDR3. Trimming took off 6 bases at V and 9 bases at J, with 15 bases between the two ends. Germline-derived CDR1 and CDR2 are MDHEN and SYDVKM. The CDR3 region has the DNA TGTGCCAGCAGCCCGGTGATGTTCGCCATTCAGTACTTC. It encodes CASSPVMFAIQYF.

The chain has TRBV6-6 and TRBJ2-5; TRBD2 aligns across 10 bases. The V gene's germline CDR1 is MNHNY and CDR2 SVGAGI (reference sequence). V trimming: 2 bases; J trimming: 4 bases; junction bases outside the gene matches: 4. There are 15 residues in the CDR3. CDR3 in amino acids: CASSYELAGTETQYF. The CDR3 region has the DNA TGTGCCAGCAGTTACGAACTAGCGGGAACAGAGACCCAGTACTTC.

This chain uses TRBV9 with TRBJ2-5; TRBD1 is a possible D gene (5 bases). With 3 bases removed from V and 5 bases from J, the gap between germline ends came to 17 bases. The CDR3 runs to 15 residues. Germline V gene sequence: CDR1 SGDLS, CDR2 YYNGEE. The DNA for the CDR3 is TGTGCCAGCAGCGACCCGACCCAGGGTGGGGAGACCCAGTACTTC. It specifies CASSDPTQGGETQYF.

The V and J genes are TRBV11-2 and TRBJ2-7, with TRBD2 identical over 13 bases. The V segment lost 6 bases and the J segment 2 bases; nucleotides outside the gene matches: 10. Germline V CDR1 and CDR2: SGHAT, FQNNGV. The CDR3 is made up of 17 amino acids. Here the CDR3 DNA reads TGTGCCAGCAGACTGGGACTAGCGGGGAGGGACGCCTACGAGCAGTACTTC. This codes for CASRLGLAGRDAYEQYF. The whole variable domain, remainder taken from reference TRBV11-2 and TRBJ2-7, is EAGVAQSPRYKIIEKRQSVAFWCNPISGHATLYWYQQILGQGPKLLIQFQNNGVVDDSQLPKDRFSAERLKGVDSTLKIQPAKLEDSAVYLCASRLGLAGRDAYEQYFGPGTRLTVT.

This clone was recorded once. In DNA form, the CDR3 reads TGTGCCAGCGGGGAAAGCGTAACAGCTTTCTTT. Translating gives CASGESVTAFF. V gene TRBV25-1 combines with J gene TRBJ1-1; the D is unclear. The germline V and J ends were trimmed by 8 bases and 10 bases, with 14 bases remaining between them. The germline CDR1 and CDR2 sequences are MGHDK and SYGVNS. This CDR3 is 11 amino acids long.

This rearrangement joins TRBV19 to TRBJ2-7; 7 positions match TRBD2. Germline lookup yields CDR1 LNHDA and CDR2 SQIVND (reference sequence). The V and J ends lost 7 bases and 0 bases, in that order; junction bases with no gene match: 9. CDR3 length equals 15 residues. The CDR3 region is CASTPLGDYSYEQYF. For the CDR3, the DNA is TGTGCCAGTACCCCCTTGGGGGACTACTCCTACGAGCAGTACTTC. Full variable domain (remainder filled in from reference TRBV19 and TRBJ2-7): DGGITQSPKYLFRKEGQNVTLSCEQNLNHDAMYWYRQDPGQGLRLIYYSQIVNDFQKGDIAEGYSVSREKKESFPLTVTSAQKNPTAFYLCASTPLGDYSYEQYFGPGTRLTVT.

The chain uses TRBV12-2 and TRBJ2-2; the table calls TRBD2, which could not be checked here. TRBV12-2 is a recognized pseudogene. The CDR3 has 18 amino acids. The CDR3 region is CASRLAAASGRGTGELFF. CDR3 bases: TGTGCAAGTCGCTTAGCGGCGGCTAGCGGGAGAGGGACCGGGGAGCTGTTTTTT.